What follows are 3 T cell receptor beta chains derived from one specimen sequenced in a study of T cell responses to AZD1222 COVID-19 vaccine. Profiled with immunoSEQ multiplex PCR; TCRdb holds only in-frame clones, not every one. The repertoire includes some 150,000 clones, 70% to 90% of them detected once, and roughly 5.1% sits in the top ten. The sequenced sample was peripheral blood, obtained 28 days after the second AZD1222 dose. All receptors come from an adult who received the AZD1222 COVID-19 vaccine.

V and J are TRBV7-8 and TRBJ2-4; TRBD1 agrees at 9 bases. V lost 5 bases to trimming and J lost 8 bases; unmatched junction nucleotides: 7. This CDR3 spans 14 amino acids. Germline V lookup: CDR1 SGHVS, CDR2 FQNEAQ. The CDR3 loop reads CASSPLRTGDIQYF. CDR3 coding DNA: TGTGCCAGCAGCCCCCTTAGGACAGGGGACATTCAGTACTTC.

The rearrangement joins TRBV18 to TRBJ1-5; TRBD1 aligns across 10 bases. The CDR3 contains 15 residues. With 4 bases clipped from V and 5 bases from J, the junction kept 5 bases outside the gene matches. Germline-derived CDR1 and CDR2 are KGHSH and LQKENI. CDR3 sequence reads: CASSRGTGDHQPQHF. CDR3 in DNA: TGTGCCAGCTCACGCGGGACAGGGGACCATCAGCCCCAGCATTTT.

This rearrangement joins TRBV7-6 to TRBJ2-7; TRBD1 aligns across 7 bases. V trimming: 3 bases; J trimming: 7 bases; junction bases outside the gene matches: 12. The CDR3 contains 15 residues. CDR1 and CDR2 from the germline V gene are SGHVS and FNYEAQ. In DNA form, the CDR3 reads TGTGCCAGCAGCTTCCAGGACCGCACAGGGGTAGAGCAGTACTTC. It yields the protein CASSFQDRTGVEQYF.